This T cell receptor beta chain was found in a study of blood T cells in healthy people across ages. Trimming at V came to 7 bases and at J to 7 bases, leaving 9 bases not matched to a gene. This CDR3 spans 14 amino acids. Germline assignment: CDR1 SGHNT and CDR2 YENEEA. With a J-beta primer mix and a sample-barcoded 5' primer, a second PCR ran about 7 to 11 cycles. The yield of each sample was at least 2.5 million CDR3-containing paired-end reads. Using its own MiXCR run on the 5' RACE reads, TCRdb lists one record per CDR3 protein. This table holds roughly 800,000 distinct CDR3 sequences, more than 25% found once. These data were also reused for a study on T cells of mothers and their children. That source notes: Over 9.5 million reads per mother and around 3 million per child were obtained. Similar thymic selection effects on TCR recombination output appear in pairs, both related and unrelated.

Sequencing input: blood. The rearrangement links TRBV11-3 to TRBJ2-2, with 7 bases matching TRBD2. The clonotype originates from a boy between 10 and 17 years old in good health. The CDR3 DNA follows: TGTGCCAGCAAAGGGCGGGAGCCTGACGGGGAGCTGTTTTTT. Translation: CASKGREPDGELFF. Full variable domain (remainder filled in from reference TRBV11-3 and TRBJ2-2): EAGVVQSPRYKIIEKKQPVAFWCNPISGHNTLYWYLQNLGQGPELLIRYENEEAVDDSQLPKDRFSAERLKGVDSTLKIQPAELGDSAVYLCASKGREPDGELFFGEGSRLTVL.